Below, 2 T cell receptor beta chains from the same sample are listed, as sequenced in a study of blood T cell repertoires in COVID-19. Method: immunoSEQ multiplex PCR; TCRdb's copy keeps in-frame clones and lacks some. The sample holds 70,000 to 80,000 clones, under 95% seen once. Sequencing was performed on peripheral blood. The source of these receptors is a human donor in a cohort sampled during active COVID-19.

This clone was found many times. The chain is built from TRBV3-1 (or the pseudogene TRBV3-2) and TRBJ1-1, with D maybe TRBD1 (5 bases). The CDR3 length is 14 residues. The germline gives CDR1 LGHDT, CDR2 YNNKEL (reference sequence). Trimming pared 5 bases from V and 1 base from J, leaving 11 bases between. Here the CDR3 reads CASSFPQGNTEAFF. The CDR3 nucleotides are TGTGCCAGCAGCTTCCCCCAGGGGAACACTGAAGCTTTCTTT.

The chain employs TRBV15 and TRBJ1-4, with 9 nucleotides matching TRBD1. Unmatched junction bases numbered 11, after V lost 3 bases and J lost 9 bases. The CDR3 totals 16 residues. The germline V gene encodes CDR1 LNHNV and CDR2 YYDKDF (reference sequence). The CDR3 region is CATSRNPGTGNQKLFF. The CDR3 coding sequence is TGTGCCACCAGCAGGAATCCCGGGACAGGGAATCAAAAACTGTTTTTT. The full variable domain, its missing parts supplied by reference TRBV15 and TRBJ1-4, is DAMVIQNPRYQVTQFGKPVTLSCSQTLNHNVMYWYQQKSSQAPKLLFHYYDKDFNNEADTPDNFQSRRPNTSFCFLDIRSPGLGDTAMYLCATSRNPGTGNQKLFFGSGTQLSVL.